This T cell receptor beta chain was found in a study of molecular identifiers for immune sequencing clone quantification. Broader study findings: Under 1% of molecules in naive cells, but over 98% of effector molecules, belonged to clones above 20 RNA copies.

In the case of this clonotype: Its specificity is not known.

Via MiXCR, TCRdb re-called the PCR reads, giving one row per CDR3 protein. Among a few hundred thousand distinct CDR3 sequences listed, about 21% were seen once. The sample comprised naive CD8+ T cells from blood, with Jurkat cell RNA spiked in. This sample's subset: FACS-sorted CD8+CD4-CCR7+CD45RA+ naive T cells. The clonotype originates from a human donor in good health. Some libraries in this study had Jurkat cell RNA spiked in.

As DNA, the CDR3 is TGCAGTGCTAGAGATAGGCGGGAGGAGGGGACCGGGGAGCTGTTTTTT. As protein: CSARDRREEGTGELFF. This chain connects TRBV20-1 to TRBJ2-2; 8 nucleotides agree with TRBD2. The CDR3 has 16 residues. V dropped 0 bases and J dropped 5; count of bases not matched to a gene: 8. Germline lookup yields CDR1 DFQATT and CDR2 SNEGSKA (reference sequence).